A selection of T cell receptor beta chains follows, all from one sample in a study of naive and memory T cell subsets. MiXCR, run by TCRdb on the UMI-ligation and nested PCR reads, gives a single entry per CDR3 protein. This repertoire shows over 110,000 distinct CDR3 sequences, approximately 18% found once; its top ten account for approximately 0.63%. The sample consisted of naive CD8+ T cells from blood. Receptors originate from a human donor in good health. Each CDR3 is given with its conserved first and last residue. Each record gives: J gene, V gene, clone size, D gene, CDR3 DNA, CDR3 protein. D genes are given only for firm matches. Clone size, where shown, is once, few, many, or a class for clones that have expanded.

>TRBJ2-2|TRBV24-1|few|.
TGTGCCACCAGTGACCGAACCTTCCGACAGGCTACCGGGGAGCTGTTTTTT
CATSDRTFRQATGELFF
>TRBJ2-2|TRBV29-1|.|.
TGCAGCGTTGAAGCCCTAGGGACGAACACCGGGGAGCTGTTTTTT
CSVEALGTNTGELFF
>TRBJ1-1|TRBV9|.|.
TGTGCCAGCAGCGAGGACGGACGGAACACTGAAGCTTTCTTT
CASSEDGRNTEAFF
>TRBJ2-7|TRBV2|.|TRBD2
TGTGCCAGCAGTATTCTAGCGGGAGAGTCCTACGAGCAGTACTTC
CASSILAGESYEQYF
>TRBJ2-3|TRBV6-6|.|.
TGTGCCAGCAGCTATGTCGGGACCACAGATACGCAGTATTTT
CASSYVGTTDTQYF
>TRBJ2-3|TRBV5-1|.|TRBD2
TGCGCCAGCAGTTTTACTAGCGGGACTAGCACAGATACGCAGTATTTT
CASSFTSGTSTDTQYF
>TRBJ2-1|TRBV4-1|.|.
TGCGCCAGCAGCCAAGGCTGGGACACATTCTACAATGAGCAGTTCTTC
CASSQGWDTFYNEQFF
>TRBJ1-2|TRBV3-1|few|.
TGTGCCAGCAGCCAAGATCTGGCCAGCTTTCAAGGCTACACCTTC
CASSQDLASFQGYTF
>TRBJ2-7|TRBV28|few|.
TGTGCCAGCAGTTTTGATGGCGGACCCTACGAGCAGTACTTC
CASSFDGGPYEQYF
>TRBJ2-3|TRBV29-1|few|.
TGCAGCGTTGATTCAGAGACTAGCACAGATACGCAGTATTTT
CSVDSETSTDTQYF
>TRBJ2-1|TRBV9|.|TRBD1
TGTGCCAGCAGCCTAAGGGACAGAGCCTACAATGAGCAGTTCTTC
CASSLRDRAYNEQFF
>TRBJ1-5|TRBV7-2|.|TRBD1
TGTGCCAGCAGCGCCTGGACAGGGGGCGGCCTCAATCAGCCCCAGCATTTT
CASSAWTGGGLNQPQHF
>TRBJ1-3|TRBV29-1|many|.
TGCAGCGTTGTTAGCTCTGGAAACACCATATATTTT
CSVVSSGNTIYF
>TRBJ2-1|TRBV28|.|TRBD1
TGTGCCAGCAGTCCACTAGAACCTCCGGGACAGGAGCAGTTCTTC
CASSPLEPPGQEQFF
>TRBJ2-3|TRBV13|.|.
TGTGCCAGCAGCTACGCCTCCAGGGCCACCACAGATACGCAGTATTTT
CASSYASRATTDTQYF
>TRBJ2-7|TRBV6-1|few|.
TGTGCCAGCAGTGAAGCCGGTTGGCAGATCCACGAGCAGTACTTC
CASSEAGWQIHEQYF
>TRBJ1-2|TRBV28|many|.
TGTGCCAGCATCCCTTTTCTGGAACACTATGGCTACACCTTC
CASIPFLEHYGYTF
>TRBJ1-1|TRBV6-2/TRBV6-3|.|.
TGTGCCAGCAGTTTGGAGGGGACGGTGAACACTGAAGCTTTCTTT
CASSLEGTVNTEAFF
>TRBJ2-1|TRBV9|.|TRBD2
TGTGCCAGCAGCGTGTCGGGGGGGTGGGATGAGCAGTTCTTC
CASSVSGGWDEQFF
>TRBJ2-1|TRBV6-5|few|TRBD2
TGTGCCAGCAGTCCACAGATCGTTCGGGGGGATGAGCAGTTCTTC
CASSPQIVRGDEQFF
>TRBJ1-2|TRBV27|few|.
TGTGCCAGCAGTTCCTGGGTCTATGGCTACACCTTC
CASSSWVYGYTF
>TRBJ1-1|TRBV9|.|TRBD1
TGTGCCAGCAGCCCTGGGACAGGGACGAACACTGAAGCTTTCTTT
CASSPGTGTNTEAFF
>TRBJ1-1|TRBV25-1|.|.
TGTGCCAGCAGTCCCGGCCCCTTGGAGGCTTTCTTT
CASSPGPLEAFF
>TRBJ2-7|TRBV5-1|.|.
TGCGCCAGCAGCTTGGGCAGCCAGCTCTACGAGCAGTACTTC
CASSLGSQLYEQYF
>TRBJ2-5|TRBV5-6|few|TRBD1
TGTGCCAGCAGCTGGAGGGACAGGGAGTACCAAGAGACCCAGTACTTC
CASSWRDREYQETQYF
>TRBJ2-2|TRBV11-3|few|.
TGTGCCAGCAGCTTAGATCGATTGGGAGGGGAGCTGTTTTTT
CASSLDRLGGELFF
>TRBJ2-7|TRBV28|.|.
TGTGCCAGCCTACCAGTCGGGGACACCTCCTACGAGCAGTACTTC
CASLPVGDTSYEQYF
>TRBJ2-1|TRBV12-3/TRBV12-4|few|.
TGTGCCAGCAGTTTAGCGACTGCGCCCGATGAGCAGTTCTTC
CASSLATAPDEQFF
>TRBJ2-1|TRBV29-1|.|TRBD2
TGCAGCGTTGAGTTACTAGCGGGTCACTACAATGAGCAGTTCTTC
CSVELLAGHYNEQFF
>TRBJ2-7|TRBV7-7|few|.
TGTGCCAGCAGCCCAGGGGAGAGCACCTACGAGCAGTACTTC
CASSPGESTYEQYF
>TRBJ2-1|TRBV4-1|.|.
TGCGCCAGCAGCCCAGAACTAACAGGGACTGAGCAGTTCTTC
CASSPELTGTEQFF
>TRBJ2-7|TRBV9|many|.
TGTGCCAGCAGCACCCCGGCAGGGGGCTCGGCGGCTAGCGGCTACTACGAGCAGTACTTC
CASSTPAGGSAASGYYEQYF
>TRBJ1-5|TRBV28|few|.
TGTGCCAGCAGCCCAGACCGTACAGAGGATCAGCCCCAGCATTTT
CASSPDRTEDQPQHF
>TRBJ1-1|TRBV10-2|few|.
TGCGCCAGCAGTGAAAGGGTGGGAGCGAACACTGAAGCTTTCTTT
CASSERVGANTEAFF
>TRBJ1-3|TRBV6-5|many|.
TGTGCCAGCAGTTACTCCGGGAACTCTGGAAACACCATATATTTT
CASSYSGNSGNTIYF
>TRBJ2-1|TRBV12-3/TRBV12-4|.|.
TGTGCCAGCAGTTCCTTTTCTCCGGGAAACAATGAGCAGTTCTTC
CASSSFSPGNNEQFF
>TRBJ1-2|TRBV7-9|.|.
TGTGCCAGCAGCTTAATTGGCACCCAAGCTAACTATGGCTACACCTTC
CASSLIGTQANYGYTF
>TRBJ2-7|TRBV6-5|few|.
TGTGCCAGCAGTTACAAACGGAACTACGAGCAGTACTTC
CASSYKRNYEQYF
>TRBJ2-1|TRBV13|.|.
TGTGCCAGCAGCTTAAGCCGAGAGCAGTTCTTC
CASSLSREQFF
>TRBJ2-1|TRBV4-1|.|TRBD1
TGCGCCAGCAGCCAAGGCCCTACCGGACAGGGAAGGGACCCCAATGAGCAGTTCTTC
CASSQGPTGQGRDPNEQFF
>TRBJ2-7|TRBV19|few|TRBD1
TGTGCCAGTAGTTGGGCAGGGGGCGCCCCGCGCGAGCAGTACTTC
CASSWAGGAPREQYF
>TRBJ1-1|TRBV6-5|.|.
TGTGCCAGCAGTTACTGGAATGATGCTGAAGCTTTCTTT
CASSYWNDAEAFF
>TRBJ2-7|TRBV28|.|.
TGTGCCAGCAGTTTTCGGGATTCCTACGAGCAGTACTTC
CASSFRDSYEQYF
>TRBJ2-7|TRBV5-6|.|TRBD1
TGTGCCAGCAGCCAGGGACAGGGGCCACTTGGGGAGCAGTACTTC
CASSQGQGPLGEQYF
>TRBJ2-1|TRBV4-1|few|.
TGCGCCAGCAGCCCCGGGGCAGATTTGAATGAGCAGTTCTTC
CASSPGADLNEQFF
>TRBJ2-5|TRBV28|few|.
TGTGCCACCGCGGGGGCCCAAGAGACCCAGTACTTC
CATAGAQETQYF
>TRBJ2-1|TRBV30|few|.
TGTGCCTGTAAGGGAAGGAGGGGACCCTACAATGAGCAGTTCTTC
CACKGRRGPYNEQFF
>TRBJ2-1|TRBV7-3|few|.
TGTGCCAGCAGCACCTTGGCGGAGGGCCACAATGAGCAGTTCTTC
CASSTLAEGHNEQFF